The sequence of this T cell receptor beta chain was determined in a study of regulatory T cells in long-lasting Graves disease. At the level of the study: Less than 3 months of antithyroid drugs had been taken by newly diagnosed Graves' patients. Broader study findings: Persistent-disease Graves' patients showed less TCR diversity than new cases.

iRepertoire HTBI primers and Arm-PCR of CDR3 regions built TCR beta libraries. In the authors' methods: From all samples, identification returned 14 TRBJ and approximately 67 TRBV segments. TCRdb called the multiplex PCR reads again in MiXCR, with one record for every CDR3 protein. TCRdb's processing, not the authors', yielded these V and J calls. Among approximately 230,000 distinct CDR3 sequences listed, about 17% were seen once. About this clonotype itself: The antigen is undetermined.

Stated time point: newly diagnosed GD, antithyroid drugs for less than 3 months. RNA extracted from PBMCs served as the sequencing template. The TCR comes from a female donor with Graves disease. The sequencing used peripheral blood mononuclear cells (PBMCs), collected at new diagnosis, from a patient treated with antithyroid drugs.

CDR3 sequence (DNA): TGCAGTGCGGCGACTAGCGGGGGTCACCAAGAGACCCAGTACTTC. It codes for CSAATSGGHQETQYF. V and J are TRBV20-1 and TRBJ2-5, with 12 bases lining up with TRBD2. Per the germline V gene, CDR1 is DFQATT and CDR2 is SNEGSKA (reference sequence). V shed 6 bases, J shed 0 bases, and the junction held 5 bases outside the gene matches. The length of the CDR3 is 15 residues.